These 3 T cell receptor beta chains were all obtained from the same sample, sequenced in a study of cytomegalovirus exposure and HLA in healthy donors. Researchers ran the PCR with 60 Vbeta and 13 Jbeta primers. Assay: immunoSEQ multiplex PCR; the TCRdb copy retains only in-frame clones and omits some. This table holds fewer than 350,000 clones, 85% to 90% found once. The specimen was PBMCs. The receptors originated from a woman between 18 and 30 years old in good health and CMV-seronegative.

This clone appeared a single time. The rearrangement links TRBV6-1 to TRBJ2-5; 7 positions agree with TRBD1. Looked up from germline, CDR1 is MNHNS and CDR2 is SASEGT. The CDR3 totals 14 residues. V lost 6 bases, J lost 2 bases, and 6 bases stayed unmatched. This CDR3 is CASRTTGVQETQYF. CDR3 DNA: TGTGCCAGCAGAACCACAGGGGTGCAAGAGACCCAGTACTTC.

The chain joins TRBV6-6 to TRBJ2-3; TRBD2 matches at 7 bases. This CDR3 spans 14 amino acids. V lost 6 bases to trimming and J lost 0 bases; unmatched junction nucleotides: 3. Germline values: CDR1 MNHNY, CDR2 SVGAGI (reference sequence). CDR3 in amino acids: CASSRGLSTDTQYF. DNA for the CDR3: TGTGCCAGCAGCCGGGGACTAAGCACAGATACGCAGTATTTT.

The CDR3 nucleotides read TGTGCCAGCAGCTCAGCGGCGTCCTACACTGAAGCTTTCTTT. Amino acids: CASSSAASYTEAFF. The chain couples TRBV5-4 to TRBJ1-1; D gene unclear. Germline CDR1 is SGHNT and CDR2 is YYREEE (reference sequence). This CDR3 has 14 residues. The V and J ends lost 3 bases and 3 bases respectively, with 12 bases between them.